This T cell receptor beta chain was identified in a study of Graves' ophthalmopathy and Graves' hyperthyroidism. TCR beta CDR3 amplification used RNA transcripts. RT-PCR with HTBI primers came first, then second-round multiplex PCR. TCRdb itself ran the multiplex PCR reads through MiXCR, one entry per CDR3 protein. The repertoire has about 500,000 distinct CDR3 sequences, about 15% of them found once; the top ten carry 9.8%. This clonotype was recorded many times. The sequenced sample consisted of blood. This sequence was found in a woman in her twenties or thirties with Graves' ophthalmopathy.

CDR3 region: CSARKRDTEAFF. The CDR3 nucleotides read TGCAGTGCTAGGAAGAGGGACACTGAAGCTTTCTTT. The chain couples TRBV20-1 to TRBJ1-1; no firm D call. Trimming cost V 3 bases and J 3 bases, with 8 bases left between them. The germline CDR1 and CDR2 sequences are DFQATT and SNEGSKA (reference sequence). The CDR3 contains 12 residues.